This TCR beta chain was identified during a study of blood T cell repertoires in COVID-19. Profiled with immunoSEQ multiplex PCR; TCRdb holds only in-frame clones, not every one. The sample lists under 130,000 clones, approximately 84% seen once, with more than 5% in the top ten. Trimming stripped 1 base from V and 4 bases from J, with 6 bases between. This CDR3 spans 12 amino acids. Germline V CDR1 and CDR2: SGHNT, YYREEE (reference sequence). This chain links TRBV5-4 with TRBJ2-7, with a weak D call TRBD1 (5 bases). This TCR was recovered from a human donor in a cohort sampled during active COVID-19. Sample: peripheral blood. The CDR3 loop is CASSLQGYEQYF. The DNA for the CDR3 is TGTGCCAGCAGCTTGCAGGGATACGAGCAGTACTTC.